These T cell receptor beta chains were read from a single sample in a study of blood T cell repertoires in COVID-19. TCRdb keeps only in-frame clones here, not all; method: immunoSEQ multiplex PCR. Seen here are under 250,000 clones, about 83% observed once, and the top ten hold approximately 8.6%. Sequenced: peripheral blood. These receptors all come from a man aged 40-55 years with active or convalescent COVID-19. Both conserved end residues are trimmed from each CDR3.

TRBV5-1	11	TRBJ2-2	ASSLDWTNELF
TRBV5-8	15	TRBJ2-3	ASSLASHSGITDTQY
TRBV28	13	TRBJ2-7	ASSFGTGGPYEQY
TRBV30	14	TRBJ2-7	AWSGQGTSVFYEQY
TRBV6-5	12	TRBJ2-1	ASRGLALYNEQF
TRBV14	12	TRBJ1-4	ASSSGLGNEKLF
TRBV7-2	13	TRBJ1-5	ASSFIQGANQPQH
TRBV13	15	TRBJ1-3	ASSSSRQGLSGNTIY
TRBV13	12	TRBJ1-2	ASSQTGSAYGYT
TRBV10-3	11	TRBJ2-5	ATVSGYQETQY
TRBV19	12	TRBJ1-2	ASSIDRGLYGYT
TRBV6-2/TRBV6-3	12	TRBJ1-5	ASSPQKRYQPQH
TRBV3-1/TRBV3-2	14	TRBJ1-2	ASSQGFRGQMDGYT
TRBV5-4	15	TRBJ2-3	ASSSHPSGGGGDTQY
TRBV10-3	13	TRBJ2-1	AIRATGTSNNEQF
TRBV5-4	11	TRBJ1-1	ASSFDSGTEAF
TRBV24-1	15	TRBJ2-1	ATSEALAGGSYNEQF
TRBV10-3	11	TRBJ2-7	AITKGEVYEQY
TRBV19	14	TRBJ1-2	ASRPLDRDPNYGYT
TRBV4-3	13	TRBJ2-4	ASSQEQTSKNIQY
TRBV19	13	TRBJ1-1	ASDGGQGIFTEAF
TRBV4-2	12	TRBJ1-2	ASSQDRDSSGYT
TRBV5-1	16	TRBJ2-1	ASSLDPPGASGKDEQF
TRBV3-1/TRBV3-2	16	TRBJ1-2	ASSHRQGATANIYGYT
TRBV28	14	TRBJ1-5	ASRYEGGVGNQPQH
TRBV5-5	15	TRBJ1-2	ASSLEGLKPTEYGYT
TRBV19	12	TRBJ1-1	ASSITLLNTEAF
TRBV14	11	TRBJ1-2	ASSPDRVYGYT
TRBV5-1	12	TRBJ2-1	ASGTGGAINEQF